This T cell receptor (beta chain) was observed in a study of T cells expressing NK-cell markers. TCRdb re-called the 5' RACE reads; every CDR3 protein appears as one record, without DNA. The table lists about 110,000 distinct CDR3 sequences. The CDR3 sequence is 17 residues long. Germline V CDR1 and CDR2: LGHNA, YSLEER. The chain has TRBV4-3 and TRBJ2-3. Sequencing input: blood T cells: a sorted CD56 or NKG2C T cell subset, CD4+ or CD8+ T cells, or bulk PBMC T cells (not recorded which). This TCR came from a woman aged 18 to 75 in good health. The CDR3 sequence: CASSQDLSTAGTDTQYF.